Each of the 26 T cell receptor beta chains below was sequenced from the same sample in a study of PD-L1 blockade in urothelial cancer. The time point is: peripheral blood 6 weeks after treatment start. Data came from immunoSEQ multiplex PCR; TCRdb stores just in-frame clones and leaves some out. The profile shows approximately 47,000 clones, around 80% of them singletons. The specimen was PBMCs, collected around atezolizumab (anti-PD-L1) treatment. These TCRs come from a man between 70 and 80 years old with urothelial cancer.

The chain uses TRBV19 and TRBJ2-2; D call uncertain. The length of the CDR3 is 13 residues. The germline V gene has CDR1 LNHDA and CDR2 SQIVND (reference sequence). The germline V and J ends were trimmed by 11 bases and 0 bases, with 10 bases remaining between them. The CDR3 nucleotides are TGTGCCGCGGCAGATTCGAACACCGGGGAGCTGTTTTTT. It yields the protein CAAADSNTGELFF.

This clone has just a few counts. The chain has TRBV30 and TRBJ1-4, with D hard to call. The CDR3 consists of 15 residues. V was trimmed by 4 bases and J by 0 bases, leaving 12 bases between them. The germline gives CDR1 GTSNPN, CDR2 SVGIG (reference sequence). The DNA for the CDR3 is TGTGCCTGGACCCCGACCGGGGCAACTAATGAAAAACTGTTTTTT. Protein product: CAWTPTGATNEKLFF.

The chain uses TRBV6-5 and TRBJ2-7; D is perhaps TRBD2 (6 bases). From germline, CDR1 is MNHEY and CDR2 SVGAGI. The CDR3 sequence is 13 residues long. V was trimmed by 6 bases and J by 0 bases, leaving 9 bases between them. The CDR3 bases are TGTGCCAGCAGGGCGGGAATCTCCTACGAGCAGTACTTC. It translates to CASRAGISYEQYF.

The genes are TRBV19 and TRBJ2-1; D unresolved. Trimming shortened V by 1 base and J by 0 bases, and 7 bases separated the two germline ends. The CDR3 spans 15 residues. Germline V gene sequence: CDR1 LNHDA, CDR2 SQIVND (reference sequence). The CDR3 nucleotides read TGTGCCAGTAGTATAGCGATTAGCTCCTACAATGAGCAGTTCTTC. Amino acids: CASSIAISSYNEQFF.

This clone was found a few times. The rearrangement joins TRBV5-6 to TRBJ2-1; TRBD2 matches 8 bases. This CDR3 is 15 amino acids long. Germline V gives CDR1 SGHDT, CDR2 YYEEEE. V shed 0 bases, J shed 5 bases, and the junction held 4 bases outside the gene matches. The CDR3 sequence: CASSLGTSFDNEQFF. In DNA form, the CDR3 reads TGTGCCAGCAGCTTGGGGACTAGCTTCGACAATGAGCAGTTCTTC.

The chain is built from TRBV27 and TRBJ2-7; D perhaps matches TRBD2 (6 bases). V was cut by 0 bases and J by 4 bases, with 10 bases left in between. The CDR3 covers 14 residues. Germline CDR1 MNHEY, CDR2 SMNVEV (reference sequence). The CDR3: CASSLSTGAYEQYF. The CDR3, as DNA: TGTGCCAGCAGTTTATCGACGGGAGCGTACGAGCAGTACTTC.

This clone was observed a single time. At one end, the junction sequence differs from germline, possibly due to a read error. The rearrangement uses TRBV7-8 and TRBJ2-1, with D possibly being TRBD1 (5 bases). Germline assignment: CDR1 SGHVS and CDR2 FQNEAQ. The CDR3 sequence is 12 residues long. CDR3 nucleotides: TGTGCCAGCAGCTACCCAGAAGCGAGCAGGGTCTTC. The encoded protein is CASSYPEASRVF. The whole variable domain, remainder taken from reference TRBV7-8 and TRBJ2-1, is GAGVSQSPRYKVAKRGQDVALRCDPISGHVSLFWYQQALGQGPEFLTYFQNEAQLDKSGLPSDRFFAERPEGSVSTLKIQRTQQEDSAVYLCASSYPEASRVFGPGTRLTVL.

The chain employs TRBV19 and TRBJ2-7; D is unclear. The CDR3 extends over 14 amino acids. CDR1 is LNHDA and CDR2 is SQIVND in the germline V gene (reference sequence). V gave up 0 bases and J gave up 1 base, with 7 bases separating them. CDR3 nucleotide sequence: TGTGCCAGTAGTATAGACGGCAGGTCCTACGAGCAGTACTTC. Translation gives CASSIDGRSYEQYF.

The chain employs TRBV19 and TRBJ2-7; the match to TRBD2 covers 9 bases. The CDR3 is 16 amino acids. From germline, CDR1 is LNHDA and CDR2 SQIVND (reference sequence). The trim removed 3 bases at V and 3 bases at J, leaving 9 bases unmatched. The CDR3 is CASSMDPTSGFYEQYF. In DNA, the CDR3 is TGTGCCAGTAGTATGGACCCCACTAGCGGGTTCTACGAGCAGTACTTC. The complete variable domain, with remaining parts taken from reference TRBV19 and TRBJ2-7, reads DGGITQSPKYLFRKEGQNVTLSCEQNLNHDAMYWYRQDPGQGLRLIYYSQIVNDFQKGDIAEGYSVSREKKESFPLTVTSAQKNPTAFYLCASSMDPTSGFYEQYFGPGTRLTVT.

The chain has TRBV29-1 and TRBJ2-7, with D uncertain. Trimming removed 3 bases at V and 2 bases at J, with 8 bases between. The CDR3 extends over 12 amino acids. In germline, CDR1 is SQVTM, CDR2 ANQGSEA. CDR3 region: CSVDLGTYEQYF. The CDR3 DNA reads as TGCAGCGTTGATCTGGGCACCTACGAGCAGTACTTC.

V gene TRBV7-8 combines with J gene TRBJ2-7, with TRBD1 identical over 11 bases. Germline CDR1 reads SGHVS; CDR2 reads FQNEAQ. This CDR3 contains 17 residues. With 2 bases clipped from V and 2 bases from J, the junction kept 8 bases outside the gene matches. The CDR3: CASSLLSGQGATYEQYF. CDR3 sequence (DNA): TGTGCCAGCAGCTTATTATCTGGACAGGGGGCGACCTACGAGCAGTACTTC.

The chain uses TRBV10-1 and TRBJ2-3; 9 bases are a match to TRBD2. Looked up from germline, CDR1 is WNHNN and CDR2 is SYGVQD (reference sequence). The CDR3 spans 14 residues. Germline trimming cut 4 bases from V and 2 bases from J; bases unmatched to any gene: 1. The CDR3 DNA follows: TGCGCCAGCAGTGCTAGCGGGGTCACAGATACGCAGTATTTT. It is translated as CASSASGVTDTQYF.

This rearrangement joins TRBV6-1 to TRBJ2-2; D remains unclear. From germline, CDR1 is MNHNS and CDR2 SASEGT. Trimming left V 4 bases short and J 0 bases short, with 12 bases between. The CDR3 consists of 16 residues. As DNA, the CDR3 is TGTGCCAGCAGTGTTGACCCGCGGTCGAACACCGGGGAGCTGTTTTTT. Its translation is CASSVDPRSNTGELFF.

The rearrangement joins TRBV6-1 to TRBJ2-3; possible D gene TRBD2, 5 bases. The CDR3 extends over 13 amino acids. Germline V CDR1 and CDR2: MNHNS, SASEGT. The DNA for the CDR3 is TGTGCATCATCGAGGGCCATTGGAGATACGCAGTATTTT. Protein product: CASSRAIGDTQYF.

The chain combines TRBV5-5 with TRBJ1-1; 12 bases are a match to TRBD1. Germline CDR1 is SGHKS and CDR2 is YYEKEE (reference sequence). V was clipped by 0 bases and J by 5 bases; unmatched bases: 2. This CDR3 contains 15 residues. The DNA of the CDR3 is TGTGCCAGCAGCTTGGGGGACAGGGGGCGGACTGAAGCTTTCTTT. Residues: CASSLGDRGRTEAFF.

The table lists this clone with a count of one. The J gene is TRBJ1-2, the V gene TRBV6-4; D possibly corresponds to TRBD1 (5 bases). V was clipped by 6 bases and J by 4 bases, with 12 bases between them. Germline V CDR1 and CDR2: MRHNA, SNTAGT. The CDR3 loop spans 13 amino acids. CDR3 protein: CASSRELGYGYTF. The CDR3 DNA sequence: TGTGCCAGCAGCAGGGAATTGGGCTATGGCTACACCTTC.

A few counts support this clone. V usage is TRBV7-8 and J usage is TRBJ2-7; 10 bases match TRBD2. The CDR3 length is 14 residues. V gave up 2 bases and J gave up 7 bases; unmatched junction bases: 5. Germline V gene lookup returns CDR1 SGHVS and CDR2 FQNEAQ. CDR3 sequence: CASSLLSGRGEQYF. CDR3 DNA sequence: TGTGCCAGCAGCTTACTGAGCGGGAGGGGAGAGCAGTACTTC.

The chain uses TRBV28 and TRBJ2-7; 7 bases match TRBD1. The germline V gene encodes CDR1 MDHEN and CDR2 SYDVKM. The CDR3 loop spans 15 amino acids. The ends lost 5 bases at V and 0 bases at J; junction bases unmatched: 7. This CDR3 is CASSIRQGPSYEQYF. The DNA of the CDR3 is TGTGCCAGCAGTATCCGACAGGGCCCCTCCTACGAGCAGTACTTC.

The V and J genes are TRBV4-1 and TRBJ2-1; 7 bases agree with TRBD2. Germline V gene data show CDR1 as MGHRA and CDR2 as YSYEKL. The ends lost 0 bases at V and 4 bases at J; junction bases unmatched: 9. The CDR3 consists of 17 residues. CDR3 protein: CASSQDPETSSYNEQFF. CDR3 DNA sequence: TGCGCCAGCAGCCAAGATCCGGAGACTAGCAGTTACAATGAGCAGTTCTTC.

This chain uses TRBV10-3 with TRBJ2-2; 8 nucleotides match TRBD1. From germline, CDR1 is ENHRY and CDR2 SYGVKD. The V gene end was trimmed by 0 bases and the J gene end by 2 bases; junction bases not matched to a gene: 11. The length of the CDR3 is 19 residues. The CDR3 reads CAISESRGQGVRNTGELFF. For the CDR3, the DNA is TGTGCCATCAGTGAGTCCCGCGGACAGGGAGTCAGAAACACCGGGGAGCTGTTTTTT.

V gene TRBV7-9 combines with J gene TRBJ1-2, with D perhaps matching TRBD1 (6 bases). Deletions cut 2 bases from V and 0 bases from J, with 13 bases between. This CDR3 has 16 amino acids. Germline loops: CDR1 SEHNR, CDR2 FQNEAQ (reference sequence). CDR3 loop: CASSLTGTIPNYGYTF. DNA for the CDR3: TGTGCCAGCAGCTTAACAGGGACCATACCTAACTATGGCTACACCTTC.

This clone was detected only once. The chain couples TRBV5-1 to TRBJ2-5; TRBD1 agrees at 8 bases. The CDR3 loop spans 14 amino acids. CDR1 is SGHRS, CDR2 YFSETQ, per germline. With 3 bases clipped from V and 0 bases from J, the junction kept 1 base outside the gene matches. The CDR3 is CASSSTGDQETQYF. CDR3 nucleotide sequence: TGCGCCAGCAGCTCGACAGGGGACCAAGAGACCCAGTACTTC. Based on the CDR3 plus reference TRBV5-1 and TRBJ2-5, the full variable domain is KAGVTQTPRYLIKTRGQQVTLSCSPISGHRSVSWYQQTPGQGLQFLFEYFSETQRNKGNFPGRFSGRQFSNSRSEMNVSTLELGDSALYLCASSSTGDQETQYFGPGTRLLVL.

V gene TRBV28 combines with J gene TRBJ1-4; TRBD1 agrees at 7 bases. The CDR3 length is 13 residues. V gave up 7 bases and J gave up 6 bases; unmatched junction bases: 5. Germline V gives CDR1 MDHEN, CDR2 SYDVKM. The chain's CDR3 is CASKGGQYEKLFF. The CDR3 DNA is TGTGCCAGCAAAGGGGGCCAGTATGAAAAACTGTTTTTT.

The CDR3 sequence: CASSRDSSYEQYF. The CDR3 region has the DNA TGTGCCAGCAGCCGGGACAGCTCCTACGAGCAGTACTTC. The V call is TRBV2, the J call TRBJ2-7; 7 bases match TRBD1. Germline CDR1 is SNHLY and CDR2 is FYNNEI. CDR3 length: 13 amino acids. With V trimmed by 6 bases and J by 0 bases, 2 bases remained unmatched.

The table lists this clone with many counts. CDR3 residues: CAWSGTNYNEQFF. In DNA, the CDR3 is TGTGCCTGGAGTGGAACTAACTACAATGAGCAGTTCTTC. The chain recombines TRBV30 with TRBJ2-1; D not certain. Trimming took 1 base from V and 3 from J, leaving 7 bases between them. The length of the CDR3 is 13 residues. Germline V lookup: CDR1 GTSNPN, CDR2 SVGIG (reference sequence).

The J gene is TRBJ1-3, the V gene TRBV29-1; 7 positions match TRBD1. The CDR3 is 14 residues long. Trimming removed 5 bases from V and 0 bases from J; junction bases left unmatched: 4. Germline V gives CDR1 SQVTM, CDR2 ANQGSEA. The chain's CDR3 is CSVKWDSSGNTIYF. The CDR3 bases are TGCAGCGTTAAATGGGACAGCTCTGGAAACACCATATATTTT.